One sample yielded the 22 T cell receptor beta chains listed below, sequenced in a study of beta chain features in type 1 diabetes. These TCRs are of unknown antigen specificity. Study-wide findings and caveats: All four CD4+ subsets of Type 1 diabetes patients contained TCRB CDR3s that were moderately but significantly shorter.

The entirety of the isolated RNA underwent reverse transcription, so expressed TCRB transcripts were sequenced. TCRdb's table, derived via immunoSEQ multiplex PCR, lists solely in-frame clones and lacks some. Of 330,000 or so clones listed, around an eighth are singletons. The sequencing input was naive CD4+ T cells from blood. The receptors originated from a woman aged 18-29 years with type 1 diabetes.

This clone came up a few times. Other DNA sequences in the sample encode the same CDR3. The rearrangement uses TRBV7-2 and TRBJ2-5, with 11 bases identical to TRBD2. Germline V CDR1 and CDR2: SGHTA, FQGNSA. CDR3 length: 16 amino acids. Trimming took 1 base from V and 2 from J; bases not matched to a gene: 3. The CDR3 spells CASSLGLAGGQETQYF. In DNA, the CDR3 is TGTGCCAGCAGCTTAGGGCTAGCGGGGGGACAAGAGACCCAGTACTTC.

This clone was seen more than once but under ten times. V is TRBV13 and J is TRBJ1-2; D is possibly TRBD1 (5 bases). The ends were cut back, 0 bases at V and 2 bases at J, with 7 bases in the middle. The germline gives CDR1 PRHDT, CDR2 FYEKMQ (reference sequence). The CDR3 is 14 amino acids. CDR3 in DNA: TGTGCCAGCAGCTTAGGGACAGAAAACTATGGCTACACCTTC. Its protein is CASSLGTENYGYTF.

This chain joins TRBV2 and TRBJ1-5; 7 nucleotides line up with TRBD1. The V segment lost 0 bases and the J segment 7 bases; nucleotides outside the gene matches: 6. Looked up from germline, CDR1 is SNHLY and CDR2 is FYNNEI. The CDR3 has 15 amino acids. This chain's CDR3 is CASSEARQGRQPQHF. For the CDR3, the DNA is TGTGCCAGCAGTGAAGCCCGACAGGGTAGACAGCCCCAGCATTTT.

V usage is TRBV19 and J usage is TRBJ2-5; maybe TRBD1 (5 bases). Trimming took off 8 bases at V and 6 bases at J, with 16 bases between the two ends. The CDR3 spans 13 residues. The germline gives CDR1 LNHDA, CDR2 SQIVND (reference sequence). The CDR3 coding sequence is TGTGCCAGTGCTGGAGCAGGGTTGAAGACCCAGTACTTC. As protein: CASAGAGLKTQYF.

The rearrangement links TRBV4-1 to TRBJ1-4, with 7 bases identical to TRBD1. The CDR3 has 15 amino acids. The germline CDR1 and CDR2 sequences are MGHRA and YSYEKL. J was trimmed by 5 bases and V by 0 bases; bases with no gene match: 3. CDR3 DNA sequence: TGCGCCAGCAGCCAAGAGGGCAGGGGGAATGAAAAACTGTTTTTT. This gives the protein CASSQEGRGNEKLFF.

This clone has more than one count but fewer than ten. V gene TRBV30 combines with J gene TRBJ2-3; TRBD2 matches at 15 bases. This CDR3 contains 17 residues. CDR1 GTSNPN and CDR2 SVGIG come from the germline V gene (reference sequence). The J segment lost 5 bases and the V segment lost 0 bases, leaving 6 bases of the junction unmatched. Here the CDR3 DNA reads TGTGCCTGGAGTGTTATCAGGACTAGCGGGAGGGGAGATACGCAGTATTTT. Protein sequence: CAWSVIRTSGRGDTQYF.

This clone was detected only a few times. This rearrangement joins TRBV28 to TRBJ2-1; 13 nucleotides match TRBD2. Germline CDR1 is MDHEN and CDR2 is SYDVKM. The V and J ends lost 3 bases and 4 bases, in that order; junction bases with no gene match: 0. The CDR3 is 15 residues long. CDR3 amino acids: CASSLGLAGYNEQFF. The CDR3 DNA reads TGTGCCAGCAGTTTGGGACTAGCGGGGTACAATGAGCAGTTCTTC.

The J gene is TRBJ2-3, the V gene TRBV14, with 7 bases identical to TRBD2. Trimming took 4 bases from V and 7 from J; bases not matched to a gene: 8. This CDR3 has 14 amino acids. The germline V gene encodes CDR1 SGHDN and CDR2 FVKESK. CDR3 region: CASSPGLVTHTQYF. CDR3 nucleotide sequence: TGTGCCAGCAGCCCCGGACTAGTAACACATACGCAGTATTTT.

This sequence joins TRBV7-8 and TRBJ2-7, with TRBD2 matching 9 bases. The V gene end was trimmed by 0 bases and the J gene end by 1 base; junction bases not matched to a gene: 7. Germline CDR1 and CDR2: SGHVS and FQNEAQ. The length of the CDR3 is 17 residues. CDR3 coding DNA: TGTGCCAGCAGCTTAGCGCGATTAGCGGGAGTTTCCTACGAGCAGTACTTC. It yields the protein CASSLARLAGVSYEQYF.

This clone was observed a few times. This chain connects TRBV29-1 to TRBJ2-5; a possible D gene is TRBD2 (5 bases). Germline V gives CDR1 SQVTM, CDR2 ANQGSEA. The CDR3 totals 12 residues. V lost 4 bases to trimming and J lost 5 bases, with 11 bases between them. The CDR3 nucleotides are TGCAGCGTTGTTAGGGAGTGGGAGACCCAGTACTTC. Translating gives CSVVREWETQYF.

The chain joins TRBV25-1 to TRBJ2-7; 8 bases agree with TRBD2. The length of the CDR3 is 13 residues. J lost 2 bases, V lost 5 bases, and 2 bases had no gene match. Per germline, CDR1 MGHDK and CDR2 SYGVNS. For the CDR3, the DNA is TGTGCCAGCAGTTTAGCGGGGACCTACGAGCAGTACTTC. It translates to CASSLAGTYEQYF.

This chain's CDR3 is CAHSPEAYNEQFF. The CDR3 nucleotides are TGTGCCCACTCCCCGGAAGCGTACAATGAGCAGTTCTTC. The rearrangement links TRBV30 to TRBJ2-1; no clear D gene. The CDR3 consists of 13 residues. From germline, CDR1 is GTSNPN and CDR2 SVGIG (reference sequence). V gave up 8 bases and J gave up 4 bases, with 15 bases separating them.

This chain connects TRBV7-2 to TRBJ2-4, with TRBD2 matching 7 bases. After removal of 1 base from V and 6 bases from J, the junction contained 3 bases not matched to a gene. The CDR3 consists of 14 residues. CDR1 and CDR2 from the germline V gene are SGHTA and FQGNSA. The CDR3 reads CASSLEAGLNIQYF. In DNA, the CDR3 is TGTGCCAGCAGCTTAGAAGCGGGGCTAAACATTCAGTACTTC.

J is TRBJ1-1 and V is TRBV9; 8 nucleotides agree with TRBD1. The CDR3 length is 16 residues. After removal of 3 bases from V and 1 base from J, the junction contained 8 bases not matched to a gene. CDR1 and CDR2 from the germline V gene are SGDLS and YYNGEE. The CDR3: CASSARIGTGNTEAFF. In DNA form, the CDR3 reads TGTGCCAGCAGCGCGCGGATAGGGACAGGGAACACTGAAGCTTTCTTT. Drawing the rest from reference TRBV9 and TRBJ1-1, the complete variable domain is DSGVTQTPKHLITATGQRVTLRCSPRSGDLSVYWYQQSLDQGLQFLIQYYNGEERAKGNILERFSAQQFPDLHSELNLSSLELGDSALYFCASSARIGTGNTEAFFGQGTRLTVV.

This clone was counted a few times. This chain joins TRBV7-9 and TRBJ1-3; D is possibly TRBD1 (5 bases). The CDR3 extends over 16 amino acids. Germline V lookup: CDR1 SEHNR, CDR2 FQNEAQ (reference sequence). The V and J ends lost 3 bases and 1 base respectively, with 13 bases between them. The CDR3 is CASSFRPGESGNTIYF. CDR3 in DNA: TGTGCCAGCAGCTTTCGTCCGGGGGAGTCTGGAAACACCATATATTTT.

This clone has more than one count but fewer than ten. The genes are TRBV30 and TRBJ1-2, with TRBD1 as a possible D gene (5 bases). The CDR3 is 13 amino acids. V was trimmed by 2 bases and J by 8 bases, leaving 15 bases between them. Looked up from germline, CDR1 is GTSNPN and CDR2 is SVGIG (reference sequence). CDR3 sequence (DNA): TGTGCCTGGAGTACGGGGGACCTGGGAGGCTACACCTTC. This translates into CAWSTGDLGGYTF.

The gene calls are TRBV4-3 and TRBJ1-1, with 10 bases that match TRBD1. This CDR3 spans 14 amino acids. After removal of 7 bases from V and 5 bases from J, the junction contained 7 bases not matched to a gene. The V gene's germline CDR1 is LGHNA and CDR2 YSLEER. The DNA of the CDR3 is TGCGCCAGCAAAACGACAGGGGGCGGAACTGAAGCTTTCTTT. This translates into CASKTTGGGTEAFF.

This chain connects TRBV18 to TRBJ2-5; a possible D gene is TRBD2 (5 bases). CDR3 length equals 14 residues. The V gene lost 3 bases and the J gene lost 5 bases, with 13 bases spanning the gap. Per the germline V gene, CDR1 is KGHSH and CDR2 is LQKENI. In DNA, the CDR3 is TGTGCCAGCTCACCCCCGGCTTGGAGGGAGACCCAGTACTTC. Protein sequence: CASSPPAWRETQYF.

The gene calls are TRBV7-3 and TRBJ2-7; D remains ambiguous. This CDR3 contains 12 residues. V was clipped by 1 base and J by 3 bases, with 4 bases between them. Germline V gene sequence: CDR1 SGHTA, CDR2 FQGTGA. CDR3 protein: CASSLRLYEQYF. The CDR3 bases are TGTGCCAGCAGCTTAAGGCTCTACGAGCAGTACTTC.

This clone has a handful of counts. The gene calls are TRBV7-2 and TRBJ1-1; 8 nucleotides align to TRBD1. This CDR3 region has 13 residues. Germline assignment: CDR1 SGHTA and CDR2 FQGNSA. J was trimmed by 5 bases and V by 6 bases; bases with no gene match: 5. The CDR3 region has the DNA TGTGCCAGCAGAATTACAGGGGGGACTGAAGCTTTCTTT. Its translation is CASRITGGTEAFF.

CDR3 amino acids: CSSLSGDTQYF. In DNA, the CDR3 is TGCAGCTCCCTCTCCGGAGATACGCAGTATTTT. This chain links TRBV29-1 with TRBJ2-3, with D unclear. The CDR3 spans 11 residues. The germline V gene encodes CDR1 SQVTM and CDR2 ANQGSEA. Trimming pared 8 bases from V and 5 bases from J, leaving 11 bases between.

This clone was recorded a few times. The rearrangement links TRBV18 to TRBJ1-5; D unclear. The CDR3 is made up of 14 amino acids. The V gene lost 4 bases and the J gene lost 0 bases, with 7 bases spanning the gap. The germline gives CDR1 KGHSH, CDR2 LQKENI. The CDR3: CASSRELSNQPQHF. Written as DNA, the CDR3 is TGTGCCAGCTCACGAGAGCTTAGCAATCAGCCCCAGCATTTT.